This TCR beta chain is drawn from a study of cytomegalovirus exposure and HLA in healthy donors. Study results and caveats: The study designated roughly 150 TCR beta chains cytomegalovirus-associated. Most TCRs appeared rarely, but some public TCRs recurred in many donors.

Germline assignment: CDR1 MGHRA and CDR2 YSYEKL. The length of the CDR3 is 16 residues. J was trimmed by 6 bases and V by 1 base; bases with no gene match: 7. TCRdb's copy holds only in-frame clones and misses some; the assay was immunoSEQ multiplex PCR. This table holds 100,000 to 150,000 clones, about 94% found once. A remark on this clone: Its antigen is unknown.

The V call is TRBV4-1, the J call TRBJ2-1; TRBD1 aligns across 9 bases. The sequence was collected from a young woman in good health and CMV-seronegative. Sequenced input: PBMCs. CDR3 in DNA: TGCGCCAGCAGCCAAGCCGGGACAGGGAGGATCAATGAGCAGTTCTTC. It specifies CASSQAGTGRINEQFF.